The 22 T cell receptor beta chains given below trace back to one sample, sequenced in a study of blood T cell repertoires in COVID-19. Repertoires were generated with immunoSEQ multiplex PCR, while TCRdb's copy carries only in-frame clones and drops some. The sample lists about 140,000 clones, 70% to 85% occurring once. The specimen sequenced was PBMCs or T cells enriched from blood (not recorded which). Receptors were obtained from a woman between 18 and 29 years old who had been exposed to COVID-19.

The table lists this clone with a few counts. This rearrangement joins TRBV28 to TRBJ1-2, with TRBD1 matching 8 bases. Germline V gene data show CDR1 as MDHEN and CDR2 as SYDVKM. CDR3 length: 13 amino acids. Losses at the gene ends were 11 bases for V and 8 bases for J; bases not matched to a gene: 13. In DNA form, the CDR3 reads TGTGCCCTCTCAGGGGGCCTGCAACGCGGCTACACCTTC. The encoded protein is CALSGGLQRGYTF.

This clone came up a few times. This chain links TRBV24-1 with TRBJ2-1; TRBD2 matches at 9 bases. Germline CDR1 and CDR2: KGHDR and SFDVKD. Unmatched junction bases numbered 11, after V lost 5 bases and J lost 7 bases. There are 16 residues in the CDR3. CDR3 bases: TGTGCCACCAGTGCGACGCGGGAGGGCCGTAGGAATGAGCAGTTCTTC. Protein product: CATSATREGRRNEQFF.

The chain has TRBV6-5 and TRBJ1-1; D remains ambiguous. Germline-derived CDR1 and CDR2 are MNHEY and SVGAGI. The ends were cut back, 8 bases at V and 4 bases at J, with 20 bases in the middle. This CDR3 spans 15 amino acids. In DNA, the CDR3 is TGTGCCAGCCACCCAAACGCGGCCGGTGGCACTGAAGCTTTCTTT. Encoded protein: CASHPNAAGGTEAFF.

The rearrangement uses TRBV7-9 and TRBJ2-7; 7 nucleotides match TRBD2. The CDR3 length is 14 residues. The germline gives CDR1 SEHNR, CDR2 FQNEAQ (reference sequence). The trim removed 5 bases at V and 1 base at J, leaving 5 bases unmatched. The CDR3 region has the DNA TGTGCCAGCAGCCTCCGGGGAGGGTCCTACGAGCAGTACTTC. Its translation is CASSLRGGSYEQYF.

This clone was recorded a few times. CDR3 protein: CASRDPGLAGSTDTQYF. The CDR3 DNA reads TGTGCCAGCAGGGACCCGGGACTAGCGGGTAGCACAGATACGCAGTATTTT. The chain carries TRBV2 and TRBJ2-3; 12 bases are shared with TRBD2. The trim removed 6 bases at V and 0 bases at J, leaving 7 bases unmatched. This CDR3 is built from 17 residues. Germline CDR1 and CDR2: SNHLY and FYNNEI. Complete variable domain (other parts from reference TRBV2 and TRBJ2-3): EPEVTQTPSHQVTQMGQEVILRCVPISNHLYFYWYRQILGQKVEFLVSFYNNEISEKSEIFDDQFSVERPDGSNFTLKIRSTKLEDSAMYFCASRDPGLAGSTDTQYFGPGTRLTVL.

The chain links TRBV18 to TRBJ1-1; possible D gene TRBD1, 5 bases. The CDR3 totals 15 residues. The germline V and J ends were trimmed by 2 bases and 4 bases, with 14 bases remaining between them. Germline V gene data show CDR1 as KGHSH and CDR2 as LQKENI. CDR3 DNA sequence: TGTGCCAGCTCACCATCCAGGCAGGGTGGCACTGAAGCTTTCTTT. Translating gives CASSPSRQGGTEAFF.

V gene TRBV11-3 combines with J gene TRBJ2-1; the match to TRBD2 covers 13 bases. Germline V gene lookup returns CDR1 SGHNT and CDR2 YENEEA. V lost 5 bases, J lost 7 bases, and 5 bases stayed unmatched. The CDR3 has 15 residues. The CDR3 spells CASSPRTSGRNEQFF. Written as DNA, the CDR3 is TGTGCCAGCAGCCCTCGGACTAGCGGGAGAAATGAGCAGTTCTTC. The variable domain in full, with the rest retrieved from reference TRBV11-3 and TRBJ2-1, is EAGVVQSPRYKIIEKKQPVAFWCNPISGHNTLYWYLQNLGQGPELLIRYENEEAVDDSQLPKDRFSAERLKGVDSTLKIQPAELGDSAVYLCASSPRTSGRNEQFFGPGTRLTVL.

The chain has TRBV4-1 and TRBJ1-6, with 8 bases aligning to TRBD1. With V trimmed by 4 bases and J by 2 bases, 16 bases remained unmatched. Per germline, CDR1 MGHRA and CDR2 YSYEKL. The CDR3 contains 20 residues. The CDR3 protein is CASSPDRDRRIATYNSPLHF. Here the CDR3 DNA reads TGCGCCAGCAGCCCAGATCGGGACAGGAGGATTGCTACCTATAATTCACCCCTCCACTTT.

V is TRBV4-2 and J is TRBJ1-5, with 10 positions matching TRBD1. CDR1 and CDR2 (germline): LGHNA, YNFKEQ. The V and J ends lost 3 bases and 9 bases, in that order; junction bases with no gene match: 5. This CDR3 comprises 14 residues. The CDR3 sequence: CASSHDRGLGPQHF. In DNA form, the CDR3 reads TGTGCCAGCAGCCACGACAGGGGGCTGGGGCCCCAGCATTTT.

The chain joins TRBV7-3 to TRBJ1-2; TRBD1 matches 7 bases. There are 16 residues in the CDR3. CDR1 SGHTA and CDR2 FQGTGA come from the germline V gene. Losses at the gene ends were 5 bases for V and 8 bases for J; bases not matched to a gene: 17. CDR3 region: CASSRSGTAQVMGYTF. The CDR3 DNA follows: TGTGCCAGCAGCCGCTCCGGGACAGCTCAGGTGATGGGCTACACCTTC.

V is TRBV7-9 and J is TRBJ2-1; a weak D match, TRBD1 (6 bases). CDR3 size: 13 residues. Germline CDR1 is SEHNR and CDR2 is FQNEAQ (reference sequence). V was clipped by 6 bases and J by 4 bases, with 10 bases between them. The CDR3 loop reads CASSRQEYNEQFF. DNA for the CDR3: TGTGCCAGCAGTCGACAGGAGTACAATGAGCAGTTCTTC.

The chain recombines TRBV2 with TRBJ1-1, with D hard to call. The CDR3 sequence is 13 residues long. Germline CDR1 SNHLY, CDR2 FYNNEI. V lost 7 bases to trimming and J lost 3 bases, with 12 bases between them. This CDR3 is CASIGRLDTEAFF. DNA of the CDR3: TGTGCCAGCATTGGGAGGTTGGACACTGAAGCTTTCTTT.

The chain is built from TRBV7-3 and TRBJ2-2; the match to TRBD1 covers 11 bases. V dropped 5 bases and J dropped 4; count of bases not matched to a gene: 3. Germline CDR1 reads SGHTA; CDR2 reads FQGTGA. The CDR3 sequence is 15 residues long. The CDR3 sequence: CASSGQGAGTGELFF. CDR3 DNA sequence: TGTGCCAGCAGCGGACAGGGGGCCGGCACCGGGGAGCTGTTTTTT.

V and J are TRBV19 and TRBJ1-5; 10 nucleotides align to TRBD1. Germline trimming cut 7 bases from V and 2 bases from J; bases unmatched to any gene: 11. The CDR3 runs 17 residues. The germline V gene has CDR1 LNHDA and CDR2 SQIVND (reference sequence). The CDR3 here is CASNKPGQGIGNQPQHF. CDR3 DNA sequence: TGTGCCAGTAACAAACCGGGACAGGGGATCGGCAATCAGCCCCAGCATTTT.

The V gene is TRBV12-3 or TRBV12-4, the J gene TRBJ1-1, with D possibly being TRBD1 (5 bases). The CDR3 covers 13 residues. V shed 6 bases and J shed 4 bases, with 12 bases lying between them. The CDR3 nucleotides are TGTGCCAGCAGCTTACGGGGGGGCACTGAAGCTTTCTTT. It encodes CASSLRGGTEAFF.

The V gene is TRBV9, the J gene TRBJ2-2; 7 bases match TRBD2. V trimming: 3 bases; J trimming: 7 bases; junction bases outside the gene matches: 9. Per the germline V gene, CDR1 is SGDLS and CDR2 is YYNGEE. This CDR3 is built from 15 residues. The CDR3 DNA is TGTGCCAGCAGCGCCCAAGCGGGGAATCTCGGGGAGCTGTTTTTT. Protein product: CASSAQAGNLGELFF.

The chain is built from TRBV15 and TRBJ2-7; TRBD2 might be the D (6 bases). This CDR3 has 17 residues. V dropped 2 bases and J dropped 0 bases, with 17 bases sitting between them. CDR1 is LNHNV and CDR2 is YYDKDF in the germline V gene (reference sequence). CDR3 nucleotides: TGTGCCACCAGCAGATCCAAAACCGGGACTGGCTCCTACGAGCAGTACTTC. Protein sequence: CATSRSKTGTGSYEQYF.

V usage is TRBV7-8 and J usage is TRBJ1-4; D possibly corresponds to TRBD1 (5 bases). The V and J ends lost 2 bases and 7 bases respectively, with 14 bases between them. Germline V gene lookup returns CDR1 SGHVS and CDR2 FQNEAQ. The CDR3 has 15 residues. The CDR3 region has the DNA TGTGCCAGCAGCTTATACGGGGGAGGACGTGAAAAACTGTTTTTT. The encoded protein is CASSLYGGGREKLFF.

V and J are TRBV4-3 and TRBJ2-2; 9 bases are shared with TRBD2. V trimming: 4 bases; J trimming: 0 bases; junction bases outside the gene matches: 3. The V gene's germline CDR1 is LGHNA and CDR2 YSLEER. The CDR3 is 16 residues long. The CDR3 sequence is CASSRRTSANTGELFF. CDR3 DNA sequence: TGCGCCAGCAGCCGGAGGACTAGCGCGAACACCGGGGAGCTGTTTTTT.

The rearrangement joins TRBV19 to TRBJ2-3, with 9 bases matching TRBD2. Trimming at V came to 3 bases and at J to 7 bases, leaving 5 bases not matched to a gene. The CDR3 runs to 14 residues. Germline V gene lookup returns CDR1 LNHDA and CDR2 SQIVND (reference sequence). CDR3 sequence (DNA): TGTGCCAGTAGTATTAGCGGGAGTGGGAATACGCAGTATTTT. Protein sequence: CASSISGSGNTQYF.

V is TRBV7-2 and J is TRBJ1-1; 11 bases match TRBD1. CDR3 length equals 16 residues. Germline assignment: CDR1 SGHTA and CDR2 FQGNSA. The V gene end was trimmed by 1 base and the J gene end by 1 base; junction bases not matched to a gene: 2. The CDR3 DNA reads TGTGCCAGCAGCTTAGTAGGACAGGGGGCGAACACTGAAGCTTTCTTT. Amino acids: CASSLVGQGANTEAFF.

The CDR3 region is CASSPRGDRGKGYTF. For the CDR3, the DNA is TGTGCCAGCAGCCCCCGAGGGGACAGGGGTAAGGGCTACACCTTC. The rearrangement links TRBV21-1 to TRBJ1-2; the table's D gene call, TRBD1, was not cross checked with the DNA. TRBV21-1 represents a pseudogene. The CDR3 is 15 residues long.